This T cell receptor beta chain appears in the sequencing data of a study of T-cell memory formation after mild COVID-19. Study conclusions and caveats: Day 15 to 85 contracting clones showed balanced CD4/CD8; day 15 to 37 expanders favored CD4+.

TCRdb independently ran MiXCR on the 5' RACE reads; one entry per CDR3 protein. The sample shows about 190,000 distinct CDR3 sequences, roughly a tenth of them seen only once. CDR3 size: 12 residues. CDR1 is SNHLY and CDR2 is FYNNEI in the germline V gene. V lost 4 bases and J 10 bases, leaving 13 bases between the germline ends. The table lists this clonotype with a few counts. Antigen specificity is unknown. The chain combines TRBV2 with TRBJ1-2; a weak D match, TRBD1 (5 bases). Input material: PBMCs or a T cell subset sorted from them (not recorded which). This TCR came from a man between 18 and 29 years old who had mild COVID-19 (a few samples of this study predate the infection). Cell type and time point are not known. The CDR3 nucleotides are TGTGCCAGCAGTGGGGCAGGGAAATACTACACCTTC. Translated: CASSGAGKYYTF.